This TCR beta chain was recovered during a study of T cell responses to AZD1222 COVID-19 vaccine. Study results and caveats: Clonal diversity was possibly underestimated; the donors were predominantly white British and more often female.

This clone was detected only once. Its matching antigen is unknown. Clones were sequenced by immunoSEQ multiplex PCR, and TCRdb holds only the in-frame ones, with some missing. The table shows roughly 97,000 clones, with approximately 90% occurring only once. V lost 3 bases and J 1 base, leaving 9 bases between the germline ends. From germline, CDR1 is SGHKS and CDR2 YYEKEE (reference sequence). This CDR3 contains 14 residues. This sequence originates from an adult in good health. V is TRBV5-5 and J is TRBJ2-3; D possibly corresponds to TRBD1 (5 bases). Here the sequenced sample was peripheral blood, taken on day 0 of AZD1222 vaccination. The DNA of the CDR3 is TGTGCCAGCAGCTCCAGGGTGGGCACAGATACGCAGTATTTT. Translated: CASSSRVGTDTQYF.